The TCR beta chain described here comes from a study of blood T cells in healthy people across ages. The length of the CDR3 is 16 residues. CDR1 is MDHEN, CDR2 SYDVKM, per germline. V lost 7 bases, J lost 1 base, and 12 bases stayed unmatched. The use of a sample-barcoded 5' primer and a J-beta primer mix characterized a second PCR of 7 to 11 cycles. TCRdb redid the calling of the 5' RACE reads with MiXCR, one entry per CDR3 protein. The profile shows nearly 800,000 distinct CDR3 sequences, just over 55% of them singletons. In its sample, this clonotype was seen a few times. The TCR sequence derives from a man in his forties in good health. V and J are TRBV28 and TRBJ2-5, with 7 bases matching TRBD2. Input material: blood. In DNA, the CDR3 is TGTGCCAGCACCATGCTTAGCGGGCGGAGCCAAGAGACCCAGTACTTC. This translates into CASTMLSGRSQETQYF.